The 18 T cell receptor beta chains in this list originate from one sample, sequenced in a study of cytomegalovirus exposure and HLA in healthy donors. The PCR made use of 60 Vbeta and 13 Jbeta primers. The table came from immunoSEQ multiplex PCR; TCRdb's copy has only in-frame clones and leaves some out. This repertoire includes roughly 140,000 clones. Sequencing was done on a sample of PBMCs. The receptors here all came from a male donor in good health and CMV-seronegative.

The rearrangement links TRBV7-8 to TRBJ1-2; TRBD1 agrees at 10 bases. This CDR3 region has 15 residues. After removal of 1 base from V and 6 bases from J, the junction contained 5 bases not matched to a gene. Germline CDR1 SGHVS, CDR2 FQNEAQ. Here the CDR3 DNA reads TGTGCCAGCAGCTTAGAGACAGGGGGCGTCGATGGCTACACCTTC. Its translation is CASSLETGGVDGYTF.

The chain combines TRBV5-1 with TRBJ2-1, with 9 bases identical to TRBD2. The length of the CDR3 is 16 residues. Germline values: CDR1 SGHRS, CDR2 YFSETQ. Germline trimming cut 3 bases from V and 7 bases from J; bases unmatched to any gene: 11. The CDR3 DNA is TGCGCCAGCAGCTCCGGGGGAGCGGGGGGAGTGAATGAGCAGTTCTTC. Amino acids: CASSSGGAGGVNEQFF. The full variable domain, in which reference TRBV5-1 and TRBJ2-1 provide the parts outside the CDR3, is KAGVTQTPRYLIKTRGQQVTLSCSPISGHRSVSWYQQTPGQGLQFLFEYFSETQRNKGNFPGRFSGRQFSNSRSEMNVSTLELGDSALYLCASSSGGAGGVNEQFFGPGTRLTVL.

Concerning this clone itself: The junction differs from germline at one of its ends, possibly a read error. J is TRBJ1-1 and V is TRBV9; TRBD1 might be the D (5 bases). Germline assignment: CDR1 SGDLS and CDR2 YYNGEE. The CDR3 totals 13 residues. The CDR3 here is CASGGGRNAEAFF. The CDR3 nucleotides read TGTGCCAGCGGGGGGGGACGGAACGCTGAAGCTTTCTTT.

The chain has TRBV23-1 and TRBJ1-2; 7 positions agree with TRBD1. TRBV23-1 is flagged as an ORF with uncertain function. With 6 bases clipped from V and 2 bases from J, the junction kept 3 bases outside the gene matches. The CDR3 has 13 amino acids. CDR3 in amino acids: CASRPGGNYGYTF. CDR3 in DNA: TGCGCCAGCAGACCAGGGGGGAACTATGGCTACACCTTC.

The rearrangement uses TRBV6-5 and TRBJ1-1; tentatively, D is TRBD1 (5 bases). Germline V lookup: CDR1 MNHEY, CDR2 SVGAGI. This CDR3 has 12 amino acids. V gave up 6 bases and J gave up 1 base, with 6 bases separating them. CDR3 amino acids: CASSTGNTEAFF. In DNA form, the CDR3 reads TGTGCCAGCAGCACAGGGAACACTGAAGCTTTCTTT.

The CDR3 nucleotides are TGTGCCAGCAGTTTCAGGGACTCTGGAAACACCATATATTTT. This translates into CASSFRDSGNTIYF. J is TRBJ1-3 and V is TRBV28; perhaps TRBD1 as D (5 bases). Germline V gene sequence: CDR1 MDHEN, CDR2 SYDVKM. The length of the CDR3 is 14 residues. Trimming removed 3 bases from V and 0 bases from J, with 6 bases in between.

This chain joins TRBV4-3 and TRBJ1-4; the D gene is possibly TRBD1 (6 bases). The CDR3 runs to 16 residues. Germline CDR1 LGHNA, CDR2 YSLEER. V gave up 0 bases and J gave up 6 bases, with 14 bases separating them. CDR3 protein: CASSQEVGGRHEKLFF. The CDR3 bases are TGCGCCAGCAGCCAAGAGGTCGGGGGGCGCCATGAAAAACTGTTTTTT.

The V and J genes are TRBV9 and TRBJ1-6; maybe TRBD1 (5 bases). The V end was cut by 0 bases, the J end by 12 bases, with 13 bases between. The length of the CDR3 is 14 residues. CDR1 SGDLS and CDR2 YYNGEE come from the germline V gene. The CDR3 reads CASSVVGEAGPLHF. The CDR3, as DNA: TGTGCCAGCAGCGTAGTAGGGGAGGCAGGACCCCTCCACTTT.

The V gene is TRBV4-2, the J gene TRBJ1-1; no clear D. This CDR3 is built from 12 residues. Deletions cut 4 bases from V and 7 bases from J, with 10 bases between. Per the germline V gene, CDR1 is LGHNA and CDR2 is YNFKEQ. The CDR3 here is CASSRQSGEAFF. The CDR3 DNA sequence: TGTGCCAGCAGCCGGCAGTCGGGTGAAGCTTTCTTT.

This chain uses TRBV13 with TRBJ2-1; 9 bases fit TRBD1. This CDR3 is 15 amino acids long. Germline V CDR1 and CDR2: PRHDT, FYEKMQ (reference sequence). The junction had 8 bases not matched to a gene; V was cut back by 5 bases and J by 6 bases. The CDR3 DNA sequence: TGTGCCAGCAGCCCTCGGGACAGGGACGTCAATGAGCAGTTCTTC. It specifies CASSPRDRDVNEQFF. The complete variable domain, with remaining parts taken from reference TRBV13 and TRBJ2-1, reads AAGVIQSPRHLIKEKRETATLKCYPIPRHDTVYWYQQGPGQDPQFLISFYEKMQSDKGSIPDRFSAQQFSDYHSELNMSSLELGDSALYFCASSPRDRDVNEQFFGPGTRLTVL.

The J gene is TRBJ1-1, the V gene TRBV19, with D possibly TRBD1 on 6 matching bases. Trimming took off 6 bases at V and 3 bases at J, with 20 bases between the two ends. CDR3 size: 16 residues. Germline assignment: CDR1 LNHDA and CDR2 SQIVND (reference sequence). CDR3 protein: CASSTSGGRGDTEAFF. For the CDR3, the DNA is TGTGCCAGTAGCACCTCGGGGGGCAGAGGGGACACTGAAGCTTTCTTT.

The CDR3, as DNA: TGTGCCAGCAGCTCTCGGACAGGGGGCATGAACACTGAAGCTTTCTTT. Translated: CASSSRTGGMNTEAFF. V and J are TRBV9 and TRBJ1-1; 11 bases are shared with TRBD1. The germline CDR1 and CDR2 sequences are SGDLS and YYNGEE. CDR3 length: 16 amino acids. V lost 4 bases to trimming and J lost 0 bases; unmatched junction nucleotides: 5. The full variable domain, in which reference TRBV9 and TRBJ1-1 provide the parts outside the CDR3, is DSGVTQTPKHLITATGQRVTLRCSPRSGDLSVYWYQQSLDQGLQFLIQYYNGEERAKGNILERFSAQQFPDLHSELNLSSLELGDSALYFCASSSRTGGMNTEAFFGQGTRLTVV.

Regarding this clone: Other DNA sequences in this sample translate to the same CDR3. The V and J genes are TRBV5-1 and TRBJ2-3; D not certain. V was pared by 1 base and J by 1 base, with 4 bases between. The CDR3 is made up of 13 amino acids. Per the germline V gene, CDR1 is SGHRS and CDR2 is YFSETQ. CDR3 bases: TGCGCCAGCAGCTTGAGCGGCACAGATACGCAGTATTTT. This codes for CASSLSGTDTQYF.

This chain uses TRBV18 with TRBJ1-1; TRBD1 aligns across 9 bases. Losses at the gene ends were 6 bases for V and 1 base for J; bases not matched to a gene: 6. In germline, CDR1 is KGHSH, CDR2 LQKENI. The CDR3 is 15 residues long. The CDR3 region is CASSFETGGNTEAFF. The CDR3 DNA sequence: TGTGCCAGCTCGTTCGAGACAGGGGGGAACACTGAAGCTTTCTTT.

This sequence joins TRBV30 and TRBJ2-5, with a tentative D call TRBD2 (5 bases). This CDR3 is 13 amino acids long. V lost 2 bases to trimming and J lost 4 bases, with 11 bases between them. Germline-derived CDR1 and CDR2 are GTSNPN and SVGIG (reference sequence). This CDR3 is CAWSLRGVETQYF. In DNA form, the CDR3 reads TGTGCCTGGAGTCTTCGGGGAGTAGAGACCCAGTACTTC.

The chain links TRBV6-5 to TRBJ2-2; D not certain. V gave up 6 bases and J gave up 4 bases, with 9 bases separating them. Germline V gene sequence: CDR1 MNHEY, CDR2 SVGAGI. This CDR3 is 13 amino acids long. In nucleotides, the CDR3 is TGTGCCAGCAGGTCCCACAGCACCGGGGAGCTGTTTTTT. Protein: CASRSHSTGELFF.

The J gene is TRBJ1-5, the V gene TRBV30; D might be TRBD1 (5 bases). The germline V gene encodes CDR1 GTSNPN and CDR2 SVGIG (reference sequence). Trimming removed 3 bases at V and 4 bases at J, with 10 bases between. The CDR3 has 13 residues. In DNA form, the CDR3 reads TGTGCCTGGAGCGCGACAGAAAATCAGCCCCAGCATTTT. As protein: CAWSATENQPQHF.

The V call is TRBV5-4, the J call TRBJ2-5, with 8 bases that match TRBD2. The CDR3 contains 14 residues. Germline trimming cut 1 base from V and 5 bases from J; bases unmatched to any gene: 4. The germline V gene has CDR1 SGHNT and CDR2 YYREEE (reference sequence). This CDR3 reads CASSLSGRQETQYF. CDR3 nucleotide sequence: TGTGCCAGCAGCTTGAGCGGGAGACAGGAGACCCAGTACTTC.